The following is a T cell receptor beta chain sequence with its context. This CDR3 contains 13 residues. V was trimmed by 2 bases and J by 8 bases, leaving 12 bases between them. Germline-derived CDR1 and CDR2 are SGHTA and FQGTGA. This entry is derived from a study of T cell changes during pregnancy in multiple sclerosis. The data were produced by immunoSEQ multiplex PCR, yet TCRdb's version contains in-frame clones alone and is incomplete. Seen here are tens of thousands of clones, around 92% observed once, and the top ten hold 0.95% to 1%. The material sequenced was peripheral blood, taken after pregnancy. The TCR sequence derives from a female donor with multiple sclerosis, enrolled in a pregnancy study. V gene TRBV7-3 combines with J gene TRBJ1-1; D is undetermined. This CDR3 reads CASSLAGGSEAFF. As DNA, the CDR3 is TGTGCCAGCAGCTTAGCGGGTGGGTCAGAAGCTTTCTTT.